The TCR beta chain described here comes from a study of T cell responses to AZD1222 COVID-19 vaccine. J lost 3 bases, V lost 0 bases, and 4 bases had no gene match. CDR3 size: 15 residues. Germline V lookup: CDR1 SGHRS, CDR2 YFSETQ. Data came from immunoSEQ multiplex PCR; TCRdb stores just in-frame clones and leaves some out. Among approximately 120,000 clones listed, roughly 85% were seen once. Sequencing was performed on peripheral blood, taken 28 days after the second AZD1222 dose. The receptor was isolated from an adult who received the AZD1222 COVID-19 vaccine. This chain joins TRBV5-1 and TRBJ2-7; 9 nucleotides line up with TRBD2. The CDR3 is CASSLGTSAYYEQYF. Here the CDR3 DNA reads TGCGCCAGCAGCTTGGGGACTAGCGCATACTACGAGCAGTACTTC.